Following are 32 T cell receptor beta chains from one sample sequenced in a study of post-analysis software for immune sequencing data. General study points: Among five TRBV segments more frequent in patients than controls were TRBV5-6, TRBV5-1 and TRBV20-1.

No antigen has been assigned to these receptors. Prepared TCR beta cDNA libraries contained unique molecular identifiers. TCRdb passed the PCR reads through MiXCR, listing each CDR3 protein once. The table records about 770,000 distinct CDR3 sequences, under 60% of them present only once. The sequenced sample was blood. The receptors here all came from a girl aged 5 to 17 with multiple sclerosis.

The chain employs TRBV7-9 and TRBJ2-6; 8 bases fit TRBD1. CDR3 size: 16 residues. V was clipped by 5 bases and J by 2 bases; unmatched bases: 5. Germline V gene sequence: CDR1 SEHNR, CDR2 FQNEAQ (reference sequence). The CDR3 reads CASSPGQEAGANVLTF. CDR3 sequence (DNA): TGTGCCAGCAGCCCGGGACAGGAGGCTGGGGCCAACGTCCTGACTTTC.

The chain recombines TRBV28 with TRBJ2-7; D call uncertain. Looked up from germline, CDR1 is MDHEN and CDR2 is SYDVKM. V was cut by 2 bases and J by 2 bases, with 13 bases left in between. The CDR3 consists of 15 residues. Here the CDR3 reads CASSLPNWATYEQYF. CDR3 sequence (DNA): TGTGCCAGCAGTTTACCAAACTGGGCAACCTACGAGCAGTACTTC.

This clonotype has more than one count but fewer than ten. The chain couples TRBV20-1 to TRBJ2-7, with D perhaps TRBD1 (5 bases). The CDR3 has 14 amino acids. V lost 0 bases and J lost 3, with 12 bases in between. Looked up from germline, CDR1 is DFQATT and CDR2 is SNEGSKA (reference sequence). CDR3 protein: CSARDGADNYEQYF. The CDR3 DNA follows: TGCAGTGCTAGAGATGGGGCGGATAACTACGAGCAGTACTTC.

The chain recombines TRBV20-1 with TRBJ1-2, with D uncertain. The V end was cut by 6 bases, the J end by 4 bases, with 15 bases between. Germline V CDR1 and CDR2: DFQATT, SNEGSKA (reference sequence). CDR3 length: 13 residues. CDR3 region: CSANIGGSYGYTF. CDR3 nucleotide sequence: TGCAGTGCCAATATCGGAGGCAGCTATGGCTACACCTTC.

As concerns this clonotype: One end of the junction varies from germline; a read error may be responsible. The chain is built from TRBV6-5 and TRBJ1-1; 8 bases map to TRBD1. The germline CDR1 and CDR2 sequences are MNHEY and SVGAGI. The CDR3 has 16 amino acids. The CDR3 region is CASSWVQGARNTEAFF. The CDR3 DNA is TGTGCCAGTAGTTGGGTCCAGGGGGCTCGGAACACTGAAGCTTTCTTT.

This clonotype was seen only a few times. This chain links TRBV3-1 with TRBJ1-2, with unresolved D. With 8 bases removed from V and 3 bases from J, the gap between germline ends came to 10 bases. Per germline, CDR1 LGHDT and CDR2 YNNKEL (reference sequence). The CDR3 loop spans 12 amino acids. The CDR3 region has the DNA TGTGCCAGCCTTGCATCGGACTATGGCTACACCTTC. Translated, it gives CASLASDYGYTF.

This clonotype occurred once. The J gene is TRBJ2-1, the V gene TRBV20-1; 11 bases map to TRBD2. The CDR3 is 16 residues long. J gave up 8 bases and V 6 bases, and 15 bases lay outside the gene matches. Germline values: CDR1 DFQATT, CDR2 SNEGSKA (reference sequence). The CDR3 reads CSADTLAGDEGDEQFF. The CDR3 bases are TGCAGTGCAGATACACTAGCGGGAGACGAGGGCGATGAGCAGTTCTTC.

This rearrangement joins TRBV29-1 to TRBJ2-3, with 9 bases identical to TRBD2. The CDR3 has 15 residues. The V and J ends lost 2 bases and 6 bases, in that order; junction bases with no gene match: 9. Germline CDR1 is SQVTM and CDR2 is ANQGSEA. The CDR3 sequence: CSVESGAGGPDTQYF. CDR3 DNA sequence: TGCAGCGTTGAATCGGGGGCGGGAGGGCCGGATACGCAGTATTTT.

The chain uses TRBV5-1 and TRBJ2-3, with 7 nucleotides matching TRBD1. V gave up 2 bases and J gave up 5 bases; unmatched junction bases: 2. The length of the CDR3 is 13 residues. Per germline, CDR1 SGHRS and CDR2 YFSETQ. CDR3 region: CASSLDREDTQYF. The CDR3 nucleotides read TGCGCCAGCAGCTTAGACAGGGAAGATACGCAGTATTTT.

The V call is TRBV5-1, the J call TRBJ2-5, with 8 bases that match TRBD1. J lost 6 bases, V lost 4 bases, and 8 bases had no gene match. Germline CDR1 is SGHRS and CDR2 is YFSETQ. This CDR3 is built from 14 residues. The CDR3 region has the DNA TGCGCCAGCAGCCCAAGACAGGGGTGGAAGACCCAGTACTTC. Translated: CASSPRQGWKTQYF.

A few counts support this clonotype. CDR3 amino acids: CSARDRTSGIETQYF. DNA for the CDR3: TGCAGTGCTAGAGATAGGACTAGCGGGATCGAGACCCAGTACTTC. The chain recombines TRBV20-1 with TRBJ2-5, with 12 bases aligning to TRBD2. This CDR3 spans 15 amino acids. Germline lookup yields CDR1 DFQATT and CDR2 SNEGSKA (reference sequence). Trimming removed 0 bases from V and 5 bases from J; junction bases left unmatched: 4.

J is TRBJ2-7 and V is TRBV5-1; D is ambiguous. The CDR3 has 15 amino acids. The germline gives CDR1 SGHRS, CDR2 YFSETQ. V lost 4 bases, J lost 2 bases, and 16 bases lay in between. The chain's CDR3 is CASSRDWQDPYEQYF. The CDR3 nucleotides are TGCGCCAGCAGCCGAGACTGGCAGGACCCCTACGAGCAGTACTTC.

In its sample, this clonotype was seen a few times. The chain combines TRBV20-1 with TRBJ1-6; 7 nucleotides match TRBD1. J gave up 5 bases and V 6 bases, and 4 bases lay outside the gene matches. Looked up from germline, CDR1 is DFQATT and CDR2 is SNEGSKA (reference sequence). The CDR3 spans 13 residues. Here the CDR3 reads CSAKTGNNSPLHF. The CDR3 bases are TGCAGTGCAAAGACAGGGAATAATTCACCCCTCCACTTT.

The genes are TRBV4-1 and TRBJ2-7; D uncertain. CDR1 is MGHRA and CDR2 is YSYEKL in the germline V gene. This CDR3 has 13 residues. Trimming removed 4 bases at V and 3 bases at J, with 10 bases between. CDR3 residues: CASSLEWGYEQYF. The CDR3 DNA reads as TGCGCCAGCAGCCTGGAATGGGGCTACGAGCAGTACTTC.

This clonotype was counted between two and nine times. The chain employs TRBV7-2 and TRBJ1-1; D is perhaps TRBD1 (6 bases). Germline V gives CDR1 SGHTA, CDR2 FQGNSA. This CDR3 contains 13 residues. V lost 5 bases, J lost 5 bases, and 12 bases lay in between. This CDR3 is CASSGEGGTEAFF. Written as DNA, the CDR3 is TGTGCCAGCAGCGGGGAGGGGGGGACTGAAGCTTTCTTT.

This chain links TRBV28 with TRBJ1-4, with D maybe TRBD1 (6 bases). The CDR3 is 17 amino acids. Germline V gene lookup returns CDR1 MDHEN and CDR2 SYDVKM. V was shortened by 6 bases and J by 1 base, with 18 bases between the two germline ends. DNA of the CDR3: TGTGCCAGCAGATGGGCAGGGGCTGGTGTAACTAATGAAAAACTGTTTTTT. This codes for CASRWAGAGVTNEKLFF.

Worth noting for this clonotype: Since the CDR3 does not end with the conserved phenylalanine or tryptophan, this likely comes from a read error. The V call is TRBV5-1, the J call TRBJ2-1, with D tentatively TRBD2 (6 bases). The CDR3 is made up of 16 amino acids. The germline V gene encodes CDR1 SGHRS and CDR2 YFSETQ. The germline V and J ends were trimmed by 4 bases and 6 bases, with 20 bases remaining between them. This chain's CDR3 is CASSHQERPGGNEQFL. The CDR3, as DNA: TGCGCCAGCAGCCACCAGGAGAGGCCCGGGGGCAATGAGCAGTTCCTC.

In its sample, this clonotype was seen once. The chain has TRBV30 and TRBJ2-5; D is uncertain. Germline V gives CDR1 GTSNPN, CDR2 SVGIG (reference sequence). There are 11 residues in the CDR3. V dropped 0 bases and J dropped 4 bases, with 3 bases sitting between them. CDR3 DNA: TGTGCCTGGAGTGTATCAGAGACCCAGTACTTC. The encoded protein is CAWSVSETQYF.

This clonotype was seen only once. V and J are TRBV4-2 and TRBJ1-6; D unclear. Germline V gene sequence: CDR1 LGHNA, CDR2 YNFKEQ. The CDR3 runs 14 residues. V shed 8 bases and J shed 13 bases, with 21 bases lying between them. This CDR3 reads CASGPTSPSAPLHF. Written as DNA, the CDR3 is TGTGCCAGCGGTCCGACGAGCCCTTCCGCCCCCCTCCACTTT.

The V and J genes are TRBV15 and TRBJ1-2, with unresolved D. CDR1 LNHNV and CDR2 YYDKDF come from the germline V gene (reference sequence). The CDR3 contains 12 residues. Trimming cost V 5 bases and J 8 bases, with 12 bases left between them. CDR3 coding DNA: TGTGCCACCAGCGGAGGTCTCTCGGGCTACACCTTC. Its translation: CATSGGLSGYTF.

This clonotype has a handful of counts. The chain is built from TRBV15 and TRBJ1-2; D is perhaps TRBD1 (5 bases). Trimming removed 5 bases at V and 5 bases at J, with 15 bases between. The germline CDR1 and CDR2 sequences are LNHNV and YYDKDF (reference sequence). The CDR3 sequence is 14 residues long. The CDR3 DNA reads TGTGCCACCAGCTTTTCCAGGGTGGGGTATGGCTACACCTTC. It encodes CATSFSRVGYGYTF. The full variable domain, its missing parts supplied by reference TRBV15 and TRBJ1-2, is DAMVIQNPRYQVTQFGKPVTLSCSQTLNHNVMYWYQQKSSQAPKLLFHYYDKDFNNEADTPDNFQSRRPNTSFCFLDIRSPGLGDTAMYLCATSFSRVGYGYTFGSGTRLTVV.

The chain links TRBV12-3 or TRBV12-4 to TRBJ2-5, with TRBD1 matching 7 bases. The CDR3 contains 14 residues. J lost 4 bases, V lost 6 bases, and 8 bases had no gene match. This CDR3 is CASSPRDSLETQYF. CDR3 nucleotides: TGTGCCAGCAGCCCGAGGGACAGCCTAGAGACCCAGTACTTC.

This clonotype was picked up a small number of times. The J gene is TRBJ2-5, the V gene TRBV7-3; D may be TRBD2 (5 bases). The J call is uncertain, as TRBJ2-7 better fits the DNA end. CDR1 and CDR2 from the germline V gene are SGHTA and FQGTGA. This CDR3 contains 13 residues. The CDR3 bases are TGTGCCAGCAGCTTTCGGGGAAGCCACGAGCAGTACTTC. Translation gives CASSFRGSHEQYF.

The V and J genes are TRBV29-1 and TRBJ1-1, with a tentative D call TRBD1 (5 bases). The CDR3 sequence is 13 residues long. The V gene's germline CDR1 is SQVTM and CDR2 ANQGSEA. The V and J ends lost 7 bases and 4 bases respectively, with 16 bases between them. As DNA, the CDR3 is TGCAGCGCCCCCTCCAGGGAGGGCACTGAAGCTTTCTTT. This sequence encodes CSAPSREGTEAFF.

This clonotype was detected a few times. One end of the junction fails to match germline, which may point to a read error. The chain joins TRBV6-5 to TRBJ1-1, with a weak D call TRBD1 (5 bases). The germline CDR1 and CDR2 sequences are MNHEY and SVGAGI. The CDR3 is 17 amino acids. CDR3 sequence reads: CASSHSPGPGTDTEAFF. The CDR3 region has the DNA TGTGCCAGCAGTCACTCACCGGGACCGGGGACGGACACTGAAGCTTTCTTT.

The chain has TRBV27 and TRBJ2-5, with 7 bases matching TRBD2. The J call is in doubt because the DNA end fits TRBJ2-7 better. The germline V gene has CDR1 MNHEY and CDR2 SMNVEV (reference sequence). This CDR3 has 14 residues. CDR3 loop: CASSLIWGGTEQYF. CDR3 DNA sequence: TGTGCCAGCAGTTTAATATGGGGGGGGACCGAGCAGTACTTC.

In this sample, this clonotype turned up a few times. This rearrangement joins TRBV12-3 or TRBV12-4 to TRBJ2-7; 16 bases map to TRBD2. The J call may be wrong; the DNA end is better matched by TRBJ2-5. The CDR3 has 17 amino acids. DNA for the CDR3: TGTGCCAGCAGTTCCTGGGGACTAGCGGGAGGGGGTGAGACCCAGTACTTC. It yields the protein CASSSWGLAGGGETQYF.

This clonotype was picked up a small number of times. The V and J genes are TRBV20-1 and TRBJ2-7; D is unresolved. Germline CDR1 and CDR2: DFQATT and SNEGSKA (reference sequence). Trimming cost V 1 base and J 1 base, with 14 bases left between them. The CDR3 is made up of 15 amino acids. CDR3 coding DNA: TGCAGTGCTAGAGCGACTGTGAGCAGATCCTACGAGCAGTACTTC. It yields the protein CSARATVSRSYEQYF.

The rearrangement joins TRBV12-3 or TRBV12-4 to TRBJ1-1, with TRBD1 matching 7 bases. Trimming at V came to 6 bases and at J to 4 bases, leaving 5 bases not matched to a gene. This CDR3 spans 13 amino acids. CDR3 nucleotides: TGTGCCAGCAGGATGGAGGGGGCCACTGAAGCTTTCTTT. It yields the protein CASRMEGATEAFF.

This clonotype came up a few times. One junction end does not reproduce the germline sequence, and a read error may be involved. The chain employs TRBV3-1 and TRBJ1-5; D gene unclear. The length of the CDR3 is 13 residues. Per the germline V gene, CDR1 is LGHDT and CDR2 is YNNKEL (reference sequence). CDR3 sequence reads: CASSQGQNLPQHF. CDR3 DNA sequence: TGTGCCAGCAGCCAAGGCCAGAATCTGCCCCAGCATTTT.

This clonotype was seen more than once but under ten times. The chain couples TRBV7-2 to TRBJ2-1, with 9 positions matching TRBD2. Germline loops: CDR1 SGHTA, CDR2 FQGNSA. The CDR3 totals 15 residues. Losses at the gene ends were 11 bases for V and 9 bases for J; bases not matched to a gene: 17. CDR3 in DNA: TGTGCCTGTAATAGGGTAGCGGGAGCTACTGGTGAGCAGTTCTTC. This translates into CACNRVAGATGEQFF.

V gene TRBV29-1 combines with J gene TRBJ2-3; D might be TRBD2 (6 bases). Germline-derived CDR1 and CDR2 are SQVTM and ANQGSEA. The CDR3 spans 11 residues. V was trimmed by 1 base and J by 8 bases, leaving 7 bases between them. In DNA form, the CDR3 reads TGCAGCGTTGAAGGAGCGGGTACGCAGTATTTT. Protein sequence: CSVEGAGTQYF.